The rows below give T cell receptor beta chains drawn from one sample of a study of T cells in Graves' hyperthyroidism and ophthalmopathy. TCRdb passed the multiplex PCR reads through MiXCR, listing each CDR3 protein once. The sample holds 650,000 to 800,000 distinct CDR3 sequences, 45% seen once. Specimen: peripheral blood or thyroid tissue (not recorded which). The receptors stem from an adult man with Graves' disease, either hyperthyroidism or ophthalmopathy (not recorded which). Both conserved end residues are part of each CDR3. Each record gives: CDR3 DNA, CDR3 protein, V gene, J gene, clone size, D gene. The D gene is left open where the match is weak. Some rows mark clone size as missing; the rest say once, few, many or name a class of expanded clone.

cdr3_nt: TGTGCCAGCAGCTTATACAGGAGCTATGGCTACACCTTC
cdr3_aa: CASSLYRSYGYTF
v_call: TRBV7-9
j_call: TRBJ1-2
clone_size: few
d_call: -

cdr3_nt: TGTGCCACCAGTCCGAGGGCCAGGGGAGAGACCCAGTACTTC
cdr3_aa: CATSPRARGETQYF
v_call: TRBV24-1
j_call: TRBJ2-5
clone_size: -
d_call: -

cdr3_nt: TGTGCCAGCAGCCAAGGGGTATCCGGGGAGCTGTTTTTT
cdr3_aa: CASSQGVSGELFF
v_call: TRBV11-2
j_call: TRBJ2-2
clone_size: -
d_call: -

cdr3_nt: TGCAGCGTTGACGACAGGGGGGAAGAGACCCAGTACTTC
cdr3_aa: CSVDDRGEETQYF
v_call: TRBV29-1
j_call: TRBJ2-5
clone_size: many
d_call: TRBD1

cdr3_nt: TGTGCCAGCAGTTACACAGGGGGCGAGCGGGGCTACACCTTC
cdr3_aa: CASSYTGGERGYTF
v_call: TRBV6-5
j_call: TRBJ1-2
clone_size: few
d_call: TRBD1

cdr3_nt: TGTGCCAGCACCACAGGGACAGCTGGAAACACCATATATTTT
cdr3_aa: CASTTGTAGNTIYF
v_call: TRBV12-3/TRBV12-4
j_call: TRBJ1-3
clone_size: -
d_call: TRBD1

cdr3_nt: TGTGCCAGCAGACAATCGGGTCCCACCTTCTACGAGCAGTACTTC
cdr3_aa: CASRQSGPTFYEQYF
v_call: TRBV7-2
j_call: TRBJ2-7
clone_size: -
d_call: -

cdr3_nt: TGTGCCAGCAGGAATACAGACGGAGGACCCCTCCACTTT
cdr3_aa: CASRNTDGGPLHF
v_call: TRBV7-9
j_call: TRBJ1-6
clone_size: -
d_call: -

cdr3_nt: TGTGCCAGCAGCTCTTGGACAGCTAACTATGGCTACACCTTC
cdr3_aa: CASSSWTANYGYTF
v_call: TRBV11-1
j_call: TRBJ1-2
clone_size: -
d_call: -

cdr3_nt: TGTGCCAGCAGCTCATCCGGGACAGGGGGCGATGGCTACACCTTC
cdr3_aa: CASSSSGTGGDGYTF
v_call: TRBV7-8
j_call: TRBJ1-2
clone_size: many
d_call: TRBD1

cdr3_nt: TGTGCCAGTACCAGAACAGGGATGGAGGAAAAACTGTTTTTT
cdr3_aa: CASTRTGMEEKLFF
v_call: TRBV19
j_call: TRBJ1-4
clone_size: -
d_call: -

cdr3_nt: TGTGCCAGCAGCTTAGATCGCGGGACAGGCTTGAACGAGCAGTACTTC
cdr3_aa: CASSLDRGTGLNEQYF
v_call: TRBV7-2
j_call: TRBJ2-7
clone_size: few
d_call: TRBD1

cdr3_nt: TGTGCCAGCAGCTTAGGGTTAACTAGCGGAAACCAAGAGACCCAGTACTTC
cdr3_aa: CASSLGLTSGNQETQYF
v_call: TRBV5-4
j_call: TRBJ2-5
clone_size: few
d_call: TRBD2

cdr3_nt: TGTGCCAGCAGTCGGGGCCCAGATGGCTACACCTTC
cdr3_aa: CASSRGPDGYTF
v_call: TRBV7-2
j_call: TRBJ1-2
clone_size: -
d_call: -

cdr3_nt: TGTGCCAGCAGTTACCCAAACAGGGGAGAAGAGACCCAGTACTTC
cdr3_aa: CASSYPNRGEETQYF
v_call: TRBV6-6
j_call: TRBJ2-5
clone_size: -
d_call: TRBD1

cdr3_nt: TGTGCCAGCAGCGGCGGGGCAGAAAACACTGAAGCTTTCTTT
cdr3_aa: CASSGGAENTEAFF
v_call: TRBV7-2
j_call: TRBJ1-1
clone_size: -
d_call: -

cdr3_nt: TGTGCCAGCAGCCTCCGACAGGGGCTTCAGTATGGCTACACCTTC
cdr3_aa: CASSLRQGLQYGYTF
v_call: TRBV7-2
j_call: TRBJ1-2
clone_size: many
d_call: TRBD1

cdr3_nt: TGTGCCAGCAGTACACCGGGACTAGCGACCGAGCAGTACTTC
cdr3_aa: CASSTPGLATEQYF
v_call: TRBV7-9
j_call: TRBJ2-7
clone_size: few
d_call: TRBD2

cdr3_nt: TGTGCCAGCACACGGGAAGGCGGGAGCTCCTACGAGCAGTACTTC
cdr3_aa: CASTREGGSSYEQYF
v_call: TRBV7-2
j_call: TRBJ2-7
clone_size: -
d_call: TRBD2

cdr3_nt: TGTGCCAGCAGCGTCGGGGACCAGGGGGGTGGCGAGCAGTACTTC
cdr3_aa: CASSVGDQGGGEQYF
v_call: TRBV7-8
j_call: TRBJ2-7
clone_size: -
d_call: -

cdr3_nt: TGTGCCAGCAGCCATGGGCAGGGGAGGGGTCCTGAAGCTTTCTTT
cdr3_aa: CASSHGQGRGPEAFF
v_call: TRBV9
j_call: TRBJ1-1
clone_size: few
d_call: -

cdr3_nt: TGCGCCAGCAGTTACAGTAGCAATCAGCCCCAGCATTTT
cdr3_aa: CASSYSSNQPQHF
v_call: TRBV6-5
j_call: TRBJ1-5
clone_size: many
d_call: -

cdr3_nt: TGCAGCGCCGACCTGGACGGTAGCAATCAGCCCCAGCATTTT
cdr3_aa: CSADLDGSNQPQHF
v_call: TRBV29-1
j_call: TRBJ1-5
clone_size: many
d_call: -

cdr3_nt: TGTGCCAGCAGTGACAACAGGGCAGCTAATGAAAAACTGTTTTTT
cdr3_aa: CASSDNRAANEKLFF
v_call: TRBV6-4
j_call: TRBJ1-4
clone_size: -
d_call: -

cdr3_nt: TGTGCCAGTAGTGCGGGGGTCCGGACTGAAGCTTTCTTT
cdr3_aa: CASSAGVRTEAFF
v_call: TRBV19
j_call: TRBJ1-1
clone_size: -
d_call: -

cdr3_nt: TGTGCCAGCAGCTGGCGGCAGGGAGGAGAGACCCAGCATTTT
cdr3_aa: CASSWRQGGETQHF
v_call: TRBV7-3
j_call: TRBJ1-5
clone_size: -
d_call: -

cdr3_nt: TGCAGTGCTAGAGATTCCGGGAGTCCAGGAGAAAAAGAAGCTTTCTTT
cdr3_aa: CSARDSGSPGEKEAFF
v_call: TRBV20-1
j_call: TRBJ1-1
clone_size: -
d_call: -

cdr3_nt: TGTGCCATCATGCCGGGACAGAACACTGAAGCTTTCTTT
cdr3_aa: CAIMPGQNTEAFF
v_call: TRBV25-1
j_call: TRBJ1-1
clone_size: -
d_call: -

cdr3_nt: TGCAGCGTACGGACAGGCTCCTACGAGCAGTACTTC
cdr3_aa: CSVRTGSYEQYF
v_call: TRBV29-1
j_call: TRBJ2-7
clone_size: many
d_call: TRBD1

cdr3_nt: TGTGCCAGCAGTGCCGGGACCGCCGGGGGCTACACCATATATTTT
cdr3_aa: CASSAGTAGGYTIYF
v_call: TRBV6-1
j_call: TRBJ1-3
clone_size: -
d_call: -

cdr3_nt: TGTGCCAGCAGCTTAGGGAGCGAGAAGTATGGCTACACCTTC
cdr3_aa: CASSLGSEKYGYTF
v_call: TRBV7-8
j_call: TRBJ1-2
clone_size: -
d_call: -

cdr3_nt: TGTGCCAGCAGCTTAGCGTATTACACTGAAGCTTTCTTT
cdr3_aa: CASSLAYYTEAFF
v_call: TRBV7-8
j_call: TRBJ1-1
clone_size: few
d_call: -

cdr3_nt: TGTGCCAGCAGCACCTTGGTCGATGCGGATGGCTACACCTTC
cdr3_aa: CASSTLVDADGYTF
v_call: TRBV13
j_call: TRBJ1-2
clone_size: many
d_call: -

cdr3_nt: TGCAGCGCCGGGGAGGACTATGGCTACACCTTC
cdr3_aa: CSAGEDYGYTF
v_call: TRBV29-1
j_call: TRBJ1-2
clone_size: -
d_call: -

cdr3_nt: TGTGCCAGCAGTCCAGGGGGGATGAACACTGAAGCTTTCTTT
cdr3_aa: CASSPGGMNTEAFF
v_call: TRBV25-1
j_call: TRBJ1-1
clone_size: many
d_call: TRBD1

cdr3_nt: TGTGCCAGCAGCTTTGGGGCCCTAGACGAGCAGTACTTC
cdr3_aa: CASSFGALDEQYF
v_call: TRBV7-4
j_call: TRBJ2-7
clone_size: once
d_call: -

cdr3_nt: TGTGCCAGCAGTGAACCAGGGGTTGGGACTGAAGCTTTCTTT
cdr3_aa: CASSEPGVGTEAFF
v_call: TRBV6-5
j_call: TRBJ1-1
clone_size: -
d_call: -

cdr3_nt: TGTGCCAGCAGGAGGGACCACACCGGGGAGCTGTTTTTT
cdr3_aa: CASRRDHTGELFF
v_call: TRBV7-9
j_call: TRBJ2-2
clone_size: many
d_call: -

cdr3_nt: TGCAGCGTTGAAGGGGGTTTGGGACAGCCCCAGCATTTT
cdr3_aa: CSVEGGLGQPQHF
v_call: TRBV29-1
j_call: TRBJ1-5
clone_size: once
d_call: -

cdr3_nt: TGCGCCAGCACTCTCGGGGGGGATAATTCACCCCTCCACTTT
cdr3_aa: CASTLGGDNSPLHF
v_call: TRBV5-1
j_call: TRBJ1-6
clone_size: -
d_call: -

cdr3_nt: TGCGCCAGCAGCTTGGACCCCCAGGGAGACTATGGCTACACCTTC
cdr3_aa: CASSLDPQGDYGYTF
v_call: TRBV5-1
j_call: TRBJ1-2
clone_size: few
d_call: -

cdr3_nt: TGTGCCAGCAGTTCGACAGGGGGCGAAGAGACCCAGTACTTC
cdr3_aa: CASSSTGGEETQYF
v_call: TRBV2
j_call: TRBJ2-5
clone_size: few
d_call: TRBD1

cdr3_nt: TGTGCCATCAGGGCGGGCGAGCAGTACTTC
cdr3_aa: CAIRAGEQYF
v_call: TRBV10-3
j_call: TRBJ2-7
clone_size: -
d_call: -